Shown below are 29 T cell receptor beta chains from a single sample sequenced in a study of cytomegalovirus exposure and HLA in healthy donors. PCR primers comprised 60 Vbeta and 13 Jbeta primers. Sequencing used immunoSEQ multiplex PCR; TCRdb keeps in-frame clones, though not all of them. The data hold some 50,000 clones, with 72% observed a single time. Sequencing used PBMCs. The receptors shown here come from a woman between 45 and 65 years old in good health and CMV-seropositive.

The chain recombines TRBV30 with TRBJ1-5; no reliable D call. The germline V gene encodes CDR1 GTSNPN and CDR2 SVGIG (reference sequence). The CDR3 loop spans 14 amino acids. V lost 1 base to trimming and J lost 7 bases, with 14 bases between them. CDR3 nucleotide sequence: TGTGCCTGGAGTGACCTTCTAGGAGGGCAGCCCCAGCATTTT. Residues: CAWSDLLGGQPQHF. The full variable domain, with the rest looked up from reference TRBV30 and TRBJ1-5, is SQTIHQWPATLVQPVGSPLSLECTVEGTSNPNLYWYRQAAGRGLQLLFYSVGIGQISSEVPQNLSASRPQDRQFILSSKKLLLSDSGFYLCAWSDLLGGQPQHFGDGTRLSIL.

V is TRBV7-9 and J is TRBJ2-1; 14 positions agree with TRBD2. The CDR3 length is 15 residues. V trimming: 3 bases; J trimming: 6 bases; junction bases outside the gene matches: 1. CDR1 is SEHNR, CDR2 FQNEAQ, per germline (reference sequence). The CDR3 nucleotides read TGTGCCAGCAGCTTGACTAGCGGGAGGGGCAATGAGCAGTTCTTC. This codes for CASSLTSGRGNEQFF.

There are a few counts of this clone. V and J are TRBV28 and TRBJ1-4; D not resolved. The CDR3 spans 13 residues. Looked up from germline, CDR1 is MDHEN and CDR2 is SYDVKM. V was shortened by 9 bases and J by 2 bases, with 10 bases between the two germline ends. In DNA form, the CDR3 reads TGTGCCAGTCAACCCGGGACTAATGAAAAACTGTTTTTT. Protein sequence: CASQPGTNEKLFF.

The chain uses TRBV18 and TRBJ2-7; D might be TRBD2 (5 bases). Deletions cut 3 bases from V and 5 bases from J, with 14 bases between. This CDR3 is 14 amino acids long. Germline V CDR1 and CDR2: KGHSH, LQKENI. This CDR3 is CASSPGVAGHEQYF. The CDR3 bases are TGTGCCAGCTCACCGGGAGTAGCAGGCCACGAGCAGTACTTC.

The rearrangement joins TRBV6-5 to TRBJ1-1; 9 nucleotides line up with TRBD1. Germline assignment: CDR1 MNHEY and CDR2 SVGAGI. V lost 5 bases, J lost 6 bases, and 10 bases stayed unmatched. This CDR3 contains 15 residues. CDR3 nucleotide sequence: TGTGCCAGCAGTATGGGACAGGGAGCTTTCGCTGAAGCTTTCTTT. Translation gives CASSMGQGAFAEAFF.

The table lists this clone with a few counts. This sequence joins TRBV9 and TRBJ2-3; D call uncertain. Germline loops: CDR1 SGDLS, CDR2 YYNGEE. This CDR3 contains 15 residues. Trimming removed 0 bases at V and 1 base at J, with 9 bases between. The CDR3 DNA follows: TGTGCCAGCAGCGTAGGGGCCGGTGGCACAGATACGCAGTATTTT. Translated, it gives CASSVGAGGTDTQYF.

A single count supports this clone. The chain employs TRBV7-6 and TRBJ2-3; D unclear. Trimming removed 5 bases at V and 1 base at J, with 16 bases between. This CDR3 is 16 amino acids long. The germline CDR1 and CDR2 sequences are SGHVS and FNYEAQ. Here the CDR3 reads CASSLGGATRTDTQYF. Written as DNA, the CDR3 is TGTGCCAGCAGCCTCGGCGGAGCGACCCGCACAGATACGCAGTATTTT.

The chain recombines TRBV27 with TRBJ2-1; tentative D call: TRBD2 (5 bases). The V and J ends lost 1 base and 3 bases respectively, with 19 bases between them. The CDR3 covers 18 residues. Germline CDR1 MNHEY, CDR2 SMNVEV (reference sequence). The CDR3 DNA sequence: TGTGCCAGCAGTTTATTGGGCCTAAGCGGACCCTACTACAATGAGCAGTTCTTC. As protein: CASSLLGLSGPYYNEQFF.

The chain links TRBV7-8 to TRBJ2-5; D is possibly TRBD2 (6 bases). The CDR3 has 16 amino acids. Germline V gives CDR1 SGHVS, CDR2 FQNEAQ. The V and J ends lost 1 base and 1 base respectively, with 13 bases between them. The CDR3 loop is CASSLVASAGQETQYF. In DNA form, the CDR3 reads TGTGCCAGCAGCTTAGTTGCTAGCGCAGGCCAAGAGACCCAGTACTTC.

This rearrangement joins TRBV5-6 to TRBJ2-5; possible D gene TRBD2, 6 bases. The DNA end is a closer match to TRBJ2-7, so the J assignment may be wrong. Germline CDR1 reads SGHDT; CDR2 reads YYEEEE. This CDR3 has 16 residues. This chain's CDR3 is CASSWTGGRLLAEQYF. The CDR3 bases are TGTGCCAGCAGCTGGACCGGGGGACGACTCCTGGCCGAGCAGTACTTC.

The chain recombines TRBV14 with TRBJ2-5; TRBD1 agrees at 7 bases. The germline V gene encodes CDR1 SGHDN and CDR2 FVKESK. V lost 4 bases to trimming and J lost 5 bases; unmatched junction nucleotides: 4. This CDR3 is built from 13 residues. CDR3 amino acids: CASSLGGSETQYF. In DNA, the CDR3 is TGTGCCAGCAGCCTAGGGGGCTCTGAGACCCAGTACTTC.

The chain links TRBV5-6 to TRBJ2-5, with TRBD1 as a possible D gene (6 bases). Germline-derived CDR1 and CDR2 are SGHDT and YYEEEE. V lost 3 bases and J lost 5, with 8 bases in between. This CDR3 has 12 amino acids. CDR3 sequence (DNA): TGTGCCAGCAGCTCCAGGGGTGAGACCCAGTACTTC. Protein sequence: CASSSRGETQYF.

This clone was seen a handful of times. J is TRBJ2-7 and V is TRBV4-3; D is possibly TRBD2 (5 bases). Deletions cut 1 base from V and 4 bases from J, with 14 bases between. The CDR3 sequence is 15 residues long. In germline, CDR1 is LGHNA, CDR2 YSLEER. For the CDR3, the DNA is TGCGCCAGCAGCCAAGTGAGGGCGGTACCTTACGAGCAGTACTTC. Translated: CASSQVRAVPYEQYF.

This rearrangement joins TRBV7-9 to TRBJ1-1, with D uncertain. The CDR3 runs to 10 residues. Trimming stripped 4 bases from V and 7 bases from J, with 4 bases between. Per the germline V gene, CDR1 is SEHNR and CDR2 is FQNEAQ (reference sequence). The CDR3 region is CASSSSEAFF. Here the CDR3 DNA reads TGTGCCAGCAGCTCGAGTGAAGCTTTCTTT.

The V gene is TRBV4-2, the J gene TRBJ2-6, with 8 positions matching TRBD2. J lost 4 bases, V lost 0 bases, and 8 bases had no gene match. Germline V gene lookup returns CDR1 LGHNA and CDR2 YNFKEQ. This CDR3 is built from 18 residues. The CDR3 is CASSQDRRAGAGANVLTF. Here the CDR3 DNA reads TGTGCCAGCAGCCAAGATAGAAGAGCGGGAGCGGGGGCCAACGTCCTGACTTTC.

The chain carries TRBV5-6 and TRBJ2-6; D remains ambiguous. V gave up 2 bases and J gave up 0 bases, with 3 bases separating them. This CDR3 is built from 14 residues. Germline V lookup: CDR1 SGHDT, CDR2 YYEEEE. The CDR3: CASSFLSGANVLTF. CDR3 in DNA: TGTGCCAGCAGCTTCCTCTCTGGGGCCAACGTCCTGACTTTC.

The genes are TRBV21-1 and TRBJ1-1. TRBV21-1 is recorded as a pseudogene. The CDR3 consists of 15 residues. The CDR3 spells CASSKIVPFNTEAFF. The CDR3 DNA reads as TGTGCCAGCAGCAAAATCGTCCCCTTTAACACTGAAGCTTTCTTT.

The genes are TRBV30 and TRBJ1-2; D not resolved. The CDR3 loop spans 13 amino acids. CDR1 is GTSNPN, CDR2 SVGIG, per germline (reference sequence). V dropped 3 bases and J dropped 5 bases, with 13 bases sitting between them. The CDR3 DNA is TGTGCCTGGAGCCGGTCACGTACTTATGGCTACACCTTC. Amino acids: CAWSRSRTYGYTF. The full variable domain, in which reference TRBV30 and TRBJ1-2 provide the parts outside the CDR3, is SQTIHQWPATLVQPVGSPLSLECTVEGTSNPNLYWYRQAAGRGLQLLFYSVGIGQISSEVPQNLSASRPQDRQFILSSKKLLLSDSGFYLCAWSRSRTYGYTFGSGTRLTVV.

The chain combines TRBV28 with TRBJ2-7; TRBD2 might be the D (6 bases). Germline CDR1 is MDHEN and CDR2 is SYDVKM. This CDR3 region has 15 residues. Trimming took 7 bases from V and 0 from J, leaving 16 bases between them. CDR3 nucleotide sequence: TGTGCCAGCACCTTTATAGCGGCTAGCTCCTACGAGCAGTACTTC. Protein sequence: CASTFIAASSYEQYF.

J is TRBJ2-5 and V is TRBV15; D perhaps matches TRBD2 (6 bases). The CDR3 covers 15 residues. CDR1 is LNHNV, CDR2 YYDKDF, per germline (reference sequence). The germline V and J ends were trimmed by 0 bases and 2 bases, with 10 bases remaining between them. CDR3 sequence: CATSRDNSGQETQYF. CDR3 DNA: TGTGCCACCAGCAGAGATAACAGCGGGCAAGAGACCCAGTACTTC.

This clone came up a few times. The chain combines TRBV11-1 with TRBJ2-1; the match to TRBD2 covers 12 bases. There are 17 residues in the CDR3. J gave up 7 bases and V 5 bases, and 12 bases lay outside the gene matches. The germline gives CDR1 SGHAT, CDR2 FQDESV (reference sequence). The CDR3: CASSPLRTSGEPNEQFF. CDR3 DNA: TGTGCCAGCAGCCCTCTCAGGACTAGCGGGGAGCCTAATGAGCAGTTCTTC. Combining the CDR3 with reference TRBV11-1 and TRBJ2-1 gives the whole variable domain EAEVAQSPRYKITEKSQAVAFWCDPISGHATLYWYRQILGQGPELLVQFQDESVVDDSQLPKDRFSAERLKGVDSTLKIQPAELGDSAMYLCASSPLRTSGEPNEQFFGPGTRLTVL.

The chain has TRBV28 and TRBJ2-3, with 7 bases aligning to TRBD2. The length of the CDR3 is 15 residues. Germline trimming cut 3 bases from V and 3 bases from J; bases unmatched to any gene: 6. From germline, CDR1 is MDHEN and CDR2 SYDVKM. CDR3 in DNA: TGTGCCAGCAGTTTTCAGCGGGGTAAAACAGATACGCAGTATTTT. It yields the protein CASSFQRGKTDTQYF.

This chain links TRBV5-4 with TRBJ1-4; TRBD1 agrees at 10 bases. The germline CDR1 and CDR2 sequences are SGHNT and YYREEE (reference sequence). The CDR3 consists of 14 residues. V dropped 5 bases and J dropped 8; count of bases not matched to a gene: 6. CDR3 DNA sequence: TGTGCCAGCAGTTGGGACAGGGGAGGGGAAAAACTGTTTTTT. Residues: CASSWDRGGEKLFF.

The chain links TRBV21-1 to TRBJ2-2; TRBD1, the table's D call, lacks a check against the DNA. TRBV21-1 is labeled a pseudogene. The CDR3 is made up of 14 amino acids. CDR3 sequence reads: CASQGQGETGELFF. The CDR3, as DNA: TGTGCCAGTCAGGGACAGGGTGAGACCGGGGAGCTGTTTTTT.

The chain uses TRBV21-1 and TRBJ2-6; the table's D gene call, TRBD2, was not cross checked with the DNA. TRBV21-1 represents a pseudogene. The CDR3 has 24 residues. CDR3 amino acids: CASSKGTTRAHAYIKNSGANVLTF. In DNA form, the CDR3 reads TGTGCCAGCAGCAAAGGCACCACTAGAGCACACGCTTACATAAAGAACTCTGGGGCCAACGTCCTGACTTTC.

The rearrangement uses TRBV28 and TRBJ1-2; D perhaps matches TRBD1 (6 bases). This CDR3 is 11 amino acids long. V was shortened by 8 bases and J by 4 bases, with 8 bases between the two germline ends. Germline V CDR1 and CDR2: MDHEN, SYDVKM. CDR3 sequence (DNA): TGTGCCAGCGGGGGCGGCTATGGCTACACCTTC. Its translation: CASGGGYGYTF.

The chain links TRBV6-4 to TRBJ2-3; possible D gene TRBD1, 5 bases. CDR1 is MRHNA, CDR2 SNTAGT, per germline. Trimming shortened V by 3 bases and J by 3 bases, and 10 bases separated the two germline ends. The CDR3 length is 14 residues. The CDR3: CASSEQARTDTQYF. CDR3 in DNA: TGTGCCAGCAGTGAACAGGCCAGGACAGATACGCAGTATTTT.

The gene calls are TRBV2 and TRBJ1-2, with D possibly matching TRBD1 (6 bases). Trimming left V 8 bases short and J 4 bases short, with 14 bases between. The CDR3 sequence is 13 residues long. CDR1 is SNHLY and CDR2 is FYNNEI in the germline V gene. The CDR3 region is CASSEDSLYGYTF. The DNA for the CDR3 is TGTGCCAGCTCAGAGGACAGTCTCTATGGCTACACCTTC.

As DNA, the CDR3 is TGTGCCAGCAGCGCCCGACTAGCGGGGGGGACTAATGAGCAGTTCTTC. It is translated as CASSARLAGGTNEQFF. The chain is built from TRBV5-4 and TRBJ2-1; 14 bases are a match to TRBD2. Germline CDR1 SGHNT, CDR2 YYREEE (reference sequence). The CDR3 sequence is 16 residues long. Trimming at V came to 4 bases and at J to 7 bases, leaving 7 bases not matched to a gene. Full variable domain (remainder filled in from reference TRBV5-4 and TRBJ2-1): ETGVTQSPTHLIKTRGQQVTLRCSSQSGHNTVSWYQQALGQGPQFIFQYYREEENGRGNFPPRFSGLQFPNYSSELNVNALELDDSALYLCASSARLAGGTNEQFFGPGTRLTVL.